One T cell receptor beta chain is described in this entry. Its antigen is still unknown. The sample comes from a study of T cells in Graves' hyperthyroidism and ophthalmopathy. Study-wide background: At initial diagnosis, before any treatment had begun, peripheral blood was obtained.

Study results and caveats: With a median lead of 6.5 months before onset, the model predicted ophthalmopathy. In simple terms, a model built on 13 V-J features told ophthalmopathy apart from stable hyperthyroidism.

Aged 18 to 65, the patients had hyperthyroidism that was newly diagnosed and had lasted under 2 months. TCR beta CDR3 region amplification was performed from RNA transcripts. In the first-round RT-PCR of the TCR CDR3, the HTBI primer set was used. TCRdb called the multiplex PCR reads again in MiXCR, with one record for every CDR3 protein. The table lists 600,000 to 650,000 distinct CDR3 sequences, 15% to 20% of them singletons. This sequence originates from a woman in her 30s with Graves' hyperthyroidism. The sequenced sample consisted of blood.

The CDR3 DNA follows: TGCGCCAGCATCGCGGACGGGTACTTGGGCACAGATACGCAGTATTTT. Its protein product is CASIADGYLGTDTQYF. This chain connects TRBV5-1 to TRBJ2-3, with no clear D. In germline, CDR1 is SGHRS, CDR2 YFSETQ. Deletions cut 6 bases from V and 1 base from J, with 18 bases between. The CDR3 is 16 residues long.